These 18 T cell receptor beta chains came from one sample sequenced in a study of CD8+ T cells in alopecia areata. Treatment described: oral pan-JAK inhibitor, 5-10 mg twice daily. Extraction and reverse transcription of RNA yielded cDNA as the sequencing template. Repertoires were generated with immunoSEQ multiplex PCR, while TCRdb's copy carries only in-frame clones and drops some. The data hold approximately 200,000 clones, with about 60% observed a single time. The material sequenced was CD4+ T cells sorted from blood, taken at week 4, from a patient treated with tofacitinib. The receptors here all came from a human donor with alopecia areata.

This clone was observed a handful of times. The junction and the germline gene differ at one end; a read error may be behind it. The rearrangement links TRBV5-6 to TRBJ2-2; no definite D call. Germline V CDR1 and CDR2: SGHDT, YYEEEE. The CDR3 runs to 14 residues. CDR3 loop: CASTLVMNTGELFF. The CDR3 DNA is TGTGCCAGCACCTTGGTAATGAACACCGGGGAGCTGTTTTTT.

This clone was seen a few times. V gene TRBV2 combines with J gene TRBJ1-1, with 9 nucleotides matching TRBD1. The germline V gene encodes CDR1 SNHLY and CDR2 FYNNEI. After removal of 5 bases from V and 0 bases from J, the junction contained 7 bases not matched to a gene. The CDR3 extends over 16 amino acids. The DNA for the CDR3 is TGTGCCAGCAGTTCCGGGACAGGGACGATGAACACTGAAGCTTTCTTT. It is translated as CASSSGTGTMNTEAFF.

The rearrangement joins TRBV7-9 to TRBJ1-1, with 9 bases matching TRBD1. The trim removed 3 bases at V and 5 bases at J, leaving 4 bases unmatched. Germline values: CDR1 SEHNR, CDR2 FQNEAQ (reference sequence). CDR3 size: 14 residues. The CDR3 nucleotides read TGTGCCAGCAGCTTGACAGGGGGAGGGACTGAAGCTTTCTTT. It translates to CASSLTGGGTEAFF.

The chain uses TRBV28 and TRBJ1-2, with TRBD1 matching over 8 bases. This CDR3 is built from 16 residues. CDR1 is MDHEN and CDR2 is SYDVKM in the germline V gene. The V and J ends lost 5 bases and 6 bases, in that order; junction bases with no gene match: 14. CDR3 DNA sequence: TGTGCCAGCAGTACTAGGACAGGGAAGATTCCAAATGGCTACACCTTC. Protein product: CASSTRTGKIPNGYTF.

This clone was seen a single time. CDR3 nucleotide sequence: TGTGCCACCAGCCTTTTCGACAGTTCCTACGAGCAGTACTTC. This sequence encodes CATSLFDSSYEQYF. The chain couples TRBV15 to TRBJ2-7, with D tentatively TRBD1 (5 bases). With 5 bases removed from V and 1 base from J, the gap between germline ends came to 12 bases. Germline V CDR1 and CDR2: LNHNV, YYDKDF (reference sequence). The CDR3 loop spans 14 amino acids.

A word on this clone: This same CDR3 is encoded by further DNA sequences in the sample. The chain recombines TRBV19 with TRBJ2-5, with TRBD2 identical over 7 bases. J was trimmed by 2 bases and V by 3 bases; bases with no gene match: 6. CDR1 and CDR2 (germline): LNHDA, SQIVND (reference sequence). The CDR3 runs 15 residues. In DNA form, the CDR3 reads TGTGCCAGTAGTATCGGCCAGGGAGGGCAAGAGACCCAGTACTTC. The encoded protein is CASSIGQGGQETQYF.

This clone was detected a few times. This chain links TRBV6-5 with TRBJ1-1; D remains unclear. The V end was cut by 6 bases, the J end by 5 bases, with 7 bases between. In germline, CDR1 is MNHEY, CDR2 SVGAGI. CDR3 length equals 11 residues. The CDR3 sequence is CASSRDTEAFF. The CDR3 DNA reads TGTGCCAGCAGCCGGGATACTGAAGCTTTCTTT.

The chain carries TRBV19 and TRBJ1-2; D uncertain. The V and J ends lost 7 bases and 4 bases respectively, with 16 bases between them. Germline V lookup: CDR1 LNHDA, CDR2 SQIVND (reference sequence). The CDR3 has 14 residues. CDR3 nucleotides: TGTGCCAGTACCCCCAACGGGGAGGTCTATGGCTACACCTTC. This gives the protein CASTPNGEVYGYTF.

CDR3 DNA: TGTGCCTGGAGTGCGAAATCCGGGACAGGGGGCACCTATGGCTACACCTTC. Its protein is CAWSAKSGTGGTYGYTF. The V gene is TRBV30, the J gene TRBJ1-2; 12 bases are a match to TRBD1. The trim removed 1 base at V and 4 bases at J, leaving 10 bases unmatched. Germline-derived CDR1 and CDR2 are GTSNPN and SVGIG (reference sequence). The CDR3 is 17 amino acids.

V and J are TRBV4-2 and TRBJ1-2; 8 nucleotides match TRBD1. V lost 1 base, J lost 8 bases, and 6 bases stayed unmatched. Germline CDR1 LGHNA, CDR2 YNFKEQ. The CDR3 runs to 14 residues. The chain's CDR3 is CASSQGAGGAGYTF. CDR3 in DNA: TGTGCCAGCAGCCAAGGGGCAGGGGGCGCAGGCTACACCTTC.

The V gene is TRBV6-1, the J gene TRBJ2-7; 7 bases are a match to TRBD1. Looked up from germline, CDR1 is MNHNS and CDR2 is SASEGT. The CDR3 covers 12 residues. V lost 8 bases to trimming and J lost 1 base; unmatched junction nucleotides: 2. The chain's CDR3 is CASGDRSYEQYF. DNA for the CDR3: TGTGCCAGCGGGGACAGATCCTACGAGCAGTACTTC.

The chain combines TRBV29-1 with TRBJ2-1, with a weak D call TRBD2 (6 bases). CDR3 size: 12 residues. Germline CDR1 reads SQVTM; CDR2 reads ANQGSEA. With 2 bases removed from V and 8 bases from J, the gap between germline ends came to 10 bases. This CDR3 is CSVETSLDEQFF. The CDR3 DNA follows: TGCAGCGTTGAAACTAGCTTGGATGAGCAGTTCTTC.

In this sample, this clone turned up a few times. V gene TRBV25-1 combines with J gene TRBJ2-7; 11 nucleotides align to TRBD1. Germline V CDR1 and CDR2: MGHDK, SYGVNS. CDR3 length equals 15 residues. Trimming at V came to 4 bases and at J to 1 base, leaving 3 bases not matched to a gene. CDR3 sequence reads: CASSGGQGASYEQYF. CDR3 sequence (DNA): TGTGCCAGCAGTGGAGGACAGGGGGCTTCCTACGAGCAGTACTTC.

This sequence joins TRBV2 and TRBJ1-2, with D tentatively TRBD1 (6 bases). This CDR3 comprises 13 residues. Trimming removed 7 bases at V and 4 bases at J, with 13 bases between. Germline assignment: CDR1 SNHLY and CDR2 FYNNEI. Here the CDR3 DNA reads TGTGCCAGCACAGGGGAGGTTGTCTATGGCTACACCTTC. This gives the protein CASTGEVVYGYTF.

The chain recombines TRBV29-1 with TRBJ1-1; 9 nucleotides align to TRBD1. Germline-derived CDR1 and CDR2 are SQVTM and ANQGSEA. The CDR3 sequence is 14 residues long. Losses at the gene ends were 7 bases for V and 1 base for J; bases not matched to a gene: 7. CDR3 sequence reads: CSASGTGSNTEAFF. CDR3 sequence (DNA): TGCAGCGCCTCCGGGACAGGGTCGAACACTGAAGCTTTCTTT.

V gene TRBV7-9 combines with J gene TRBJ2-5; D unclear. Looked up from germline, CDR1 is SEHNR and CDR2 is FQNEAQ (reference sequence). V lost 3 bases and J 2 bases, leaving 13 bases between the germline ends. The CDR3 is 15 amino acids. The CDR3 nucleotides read TGTGCCAGCAGCTTGGGGTATAGCAGACAAGAGACCCAGTACTTC. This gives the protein CASSLGYSRQETQYF.

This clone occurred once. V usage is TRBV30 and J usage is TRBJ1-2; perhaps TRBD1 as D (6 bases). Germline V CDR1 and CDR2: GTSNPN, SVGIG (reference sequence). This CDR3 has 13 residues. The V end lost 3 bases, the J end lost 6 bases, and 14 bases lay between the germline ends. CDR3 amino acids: CAWSQTGFDGYTF. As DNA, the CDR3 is TGTGCCTGGAGCCAAACAGGGTTTGATGGCTACACCTTC.

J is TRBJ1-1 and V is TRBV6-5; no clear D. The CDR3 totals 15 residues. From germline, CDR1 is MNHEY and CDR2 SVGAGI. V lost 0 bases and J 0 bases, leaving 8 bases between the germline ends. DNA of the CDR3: TGTGCCAGCAGTTACTCGGGAGGGTTGAACACTGAAGCTTTCTTT. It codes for CASSYSGGLNTEAFF.